What follows is one T cell receptor (beta chain) and its context. This specimen comes from a study of blood T cell repertoires in COVID-19. Looking at the study overall: The United States, Italy and Spain supplied acute and convalescent COVID-19 samples. Sources were T cells, B-cell-depleted T cells, or PBMCs; the material itself was cDNA or gDNA.

This CDR3 has 14 residues. V dropped 4 bases and J dropped 2 bases, with 10 bases sitting between them. From germline, CDR1 is SGHRS and CDR2 YFSETQ. Original data processing: Amplification of reference gene primers was used by the study to estimate nucleated cell counts. Sequencing was performed with immunoSEQ multiplex PCR; in TCRdb, only in-frame clones are kept and a portion is missing. V, J and clone size are taken as reported in that table, and D and trimming were inferred from the DNA itself. The sample lists approximately 310,000 clones, about nine tenths seen once, with 1% in the top ten. The chain uses TRBV5-1 and TRBJ1-5; D not certain. This clonotype was obtained from a man aged 50 or older with active or convalescent COVID-19. Sequencing was performed on peripheral blood. CDR3 DNA sequence: TGCGCCAGCAGCCCCGGGGAGGGCAATCAGCCCCAGCATTTT. It codes for CASSPGEGNQPQHF.